This is a list of T cell receptor beta chains from one sample in a study of beta chain features in type 1 diabetes. Sequencing used immunoSEQ multiplex PCR; TCRdb keeps in-frame clones, though not all of them. The table includes roughly 260,000 clones, approximately 11% detected once. Sample: naive CD4+ T cells from blood. The receptors originated from a man aged 30-40 years with type 1 diabetes. Both conserved end residues are part of each CDR3. Each record gives: clone size, J gene, V gene, D gene, CDR3 protein, CDR3 DNA. D genes are given only for firm matches. Size is stated for part of the rows, as once, few or many counts, or as a class when the clone is expanded.

size: NA
J: TRBJ2-3
V: TRBV2
D: NA
CDR3: CASSEYQGITDTQYF
DNA: TGTGCCAGCAGTGAATACCAGGGGATCACAGATACGCAGTATTTT

size: NA
J: TRBJ1-2
V: TRBV10-3
D: NA
CDR3: CAIGQEYGYTF
DNA: TGTGCCATCGGTCAGGAATATGGCTACACCTTC

size: few
J: TRBJ1-6
V: TRBV30
D: NA
CDR3: CASSPGVHSPLHF
DNA: TGTGCCTCCTCTCCGGGGGTTCATTCACCCCTCCACTTT

size: few
J: TRBJ1-2
V: TRBV18
D: NA
CDR3: CASSPLGQDVGYGYTF
DNA: TGTGCCAGCTCACCACTTGGCCAGGATGTCGGCTATGGCTACACCTTC

size: NA
J: TRBJ2-1
V: TRBV7-9
D: TRBD2
CDR3: CASSLVEGIGTSGLNEQFF
DNA: TGTGCCAGCAGCTTAGTAGAGGGAATCGGGACTAGCGGACTAAATGAGCAGTTCTTC

size: NA
J: TRBJ1-5
V: TRBV19
D: NA
CDR3: CASSILTNQPQHF
DNA: TGTGCCAGTAGTATCCTGACTAATCAGCCCCAGCATTTT

size: few
J: TRBJ2-7
V: TRBV7-2
D: NA
CDR3: CASSLTGTNLYEQYF
DNA: TGTGCCAGCAGCCTCACCGGGACAAATTTATACGAGCAGTACTTC

size: few
J: TRBJ2-3
V: TRBV7-9
D: TRBD2
CDR3: CASTPSSGGDTQYF
DNA: TGTGCCAGCACCCCCAGTAGCGGGGGTGATACGCAGTATTTT

size: few
J: TRBJ1-3
V: TRBV9
D: NA
CDR3: CASSADRGFFDTIYF
DNA: TGTGCCAGCAGCGCCGATCGGGGTTTCTTTGACACCATATATTTT

size: few
J: TRBJ2-1
V: TRBV14
D: NA
CDR3: CASSQEGAGEQFF
DNA: TGTGCCAGCAGCCAAGAGGGCGCGGGTGAGCAGTTCTTC

size: NA
J: TRBJ2-2
V: TRBV9
D: NA
CDR3: CASTDSTGELFF
DNA: TGTGCCAGCACAGACAGCACCGGGGAGCTGTTTTTT

size: few
J: TRBJ2-1
V: TRBV5-4
D: NA
CDR3: CASSQGGSREQFF
DNA: TGTGCCAGCAGCCAGGGGGGATCGAGAGAGCAGTTCTTC

size: NA
J: TRBJ2-1
V: TRBV6-5
D: TRBD2
CDR3: CASRVAGHYNEQFF
DNA: TGTGCCAGCAGAGTAGCGGGGCACTACAATGAGCAGTTCTTC

size: few
J: TRBJ1-5
V: TRBV11-2
D: NA
CDR3: CASSRGSLSNQPQHF
DNA: TGTGCCAGCAGCAGGGGATCCCTCAGCAATCAGCCCCAGCATTTT

size: NA
J: TRBJ2-2
V: TRBV11-1
D: TRBD2
CDR3: CASSYGLAGVDTGELFF
DNA: TGTGCCAGCAGCTACGGACTAGCGGGGGTTGACACCGGGGAGCTGTTTTTT

size: NA
J: TRBJ2-3
V: TRBV5-1
D: NA
CDR3: CASRDPGGTDTQYF
DNA: TGCGCCAGCAGGGATCCGGGTGGCACAGATACGCAGTATTTT

size: NA
J: TRBJ2-7
V: TRBV7-2
D: NA
CDR3: CASSLGRGEQYF
DNA: TGTGCCAGCAGCTTAGGTCGAGGGGAGCAGTACTTC

size: NA
J: TRBJ1-2
V: TRBV5-6
D: NA
CDR3: CASSLRLALYGYTF
DNA: TGTGCCAGCAGCTTGAGACTCGCCCTGTATGGCTACACCTTC

size: NA
J: TRBJ2-7
V: TRBV18
D: NA
CDR3: CASSPGKGVPLYEQYF
DNA: TGTGCCAGCTCACCAGGGAAAGGGGTGCCCCTCTACGAGCAGTACTTC

size: few
J: TRBJ2-2
V: TRBV29-1
D: TRBD1
CDR3: CSVTGQGGTGELFF
DNA: TGCAGCGTAACGGGACAGGGCGGGACCGGGGAGCTGTTTTTT

size: NA
J: TRBJ2-5
V: TRBV4-2
D: TRBD2
CDR3: CASSDNRGGQETQYF
DNA: TGTGCCAGCAGCGACAACCGGGGGGGCCAAGAGACCCAGTACTTC

size: few
J: TRBJ2-5
V: TRBV6-6
D: TRBD1
CDR3: CASTGGTETQYF
DNA: TGTGCCAGTACAGGGGGCACGGAGACCCAGTACTTC

size: few
J: TRBJ1-1
V: TRBV21-1
D: NA
CDR3: CASSALTVNTEAFF
DNA: TGTGCCAGCAGCGCGCTGACAGTGAACACTGAAGCTTTCTTT

size: NA
J: TRBJ2-1
V: TRBV5-6
D: TRBD2
CDR3: CASSFSGGANEQFF
DNA: TGTGCCAGCAGCTTCAGCGGGGGGGCCAATGAGCAGTTCTTC

size: NA
J: TRBJ2-6
V: TRBV2
D: NA
CDR3: CASSALGHLSGANVLTF
DNA: TGTGCCAGCAGTGCCCTGGGACACCTCTCTGGGGCCAACGTCCTGACTTTC

size: few
J: TRBJ2-7
V: TRBV6-5
D: TRBD1
CDR3: CASKRGLFVYEQYF
DNA: TGTGCCAGCAAGAGGGGGCTCTTTGTCTACGAGCAGTACTTC

size: few
J: TRBJ2-2
V: TRBV5-1
D: NA
CDR3: CASSLDSGTGELFF
DNA: TGCGCCAGCAGCTTGGACTCCGGGACAGGGGAGCTGTTTTTT

size: few
J: TRBJ2-7
V: TRBV7-9
D: TRBD1
CDR3: CASGITGQGSANYEQYF
DNA: TGTGCCAGCGGAATCACGGGACAGGGGTCCGCGAACTACGAGCAGTACTTC

size: NA
J: TRBJ2-3
V: TRBV7-3
D: NA
CDR3: CASSGAVVGTDTQYF
DNA: TGTGCCAGCAGCGGGGCGGTAGTGGGCACAGATACGCAGTATTTT

size: few
J: TRBJ1-5
V: TRBV30
D: NA
CDR3: CAWSVGVANGQPQHF
DNA: TGTGCCTGGAGTGTCGGGGTGGCCAATGGTCAGCCCCAGCATTTT

size: few
J: TRBJ1-2
V: TRBV11-2
D: NA
CDR3: CASSLIGGYGYTF
DNA: TGTGCCAGCAGCTTAATAGGGGGCTATGGCTACACCTTC

size: NA
J: TRBJ2-2
V: TRBV5-1
D: NA
CDR3: CASSSGLGPFGELFF
DNA: TGCGCCAGCAGCTCCGGACTGGGCCCATTCGGGGAGCTGTTTTTT

size: few
J: TRBJ2-6
V: TRBV19
D: NA
CDR3: CASRGATSGANVLTF
DNA: TGTGCCAGTAGGGGAGCAACCTCTGGGGCCAACGTCCTGACTTTC

size: NA
J: TRBJ2-6
V: TRBV7-6
D: TRBD1
CDR3: CASSPTGYTGANVLTF
DNA: TGTGCCAGCAGCCCGACAGGGTATACTGGGGCCAACGTCCTGACTTTC

size: few
J: TRBJ2-2
V: TRBV2
D: TRBD1
CDR3: CASRGTGTGELFF
DNA: TGTGCCAGCAGAGGGACAGGGACCGGGGAGCTGTTTTTT